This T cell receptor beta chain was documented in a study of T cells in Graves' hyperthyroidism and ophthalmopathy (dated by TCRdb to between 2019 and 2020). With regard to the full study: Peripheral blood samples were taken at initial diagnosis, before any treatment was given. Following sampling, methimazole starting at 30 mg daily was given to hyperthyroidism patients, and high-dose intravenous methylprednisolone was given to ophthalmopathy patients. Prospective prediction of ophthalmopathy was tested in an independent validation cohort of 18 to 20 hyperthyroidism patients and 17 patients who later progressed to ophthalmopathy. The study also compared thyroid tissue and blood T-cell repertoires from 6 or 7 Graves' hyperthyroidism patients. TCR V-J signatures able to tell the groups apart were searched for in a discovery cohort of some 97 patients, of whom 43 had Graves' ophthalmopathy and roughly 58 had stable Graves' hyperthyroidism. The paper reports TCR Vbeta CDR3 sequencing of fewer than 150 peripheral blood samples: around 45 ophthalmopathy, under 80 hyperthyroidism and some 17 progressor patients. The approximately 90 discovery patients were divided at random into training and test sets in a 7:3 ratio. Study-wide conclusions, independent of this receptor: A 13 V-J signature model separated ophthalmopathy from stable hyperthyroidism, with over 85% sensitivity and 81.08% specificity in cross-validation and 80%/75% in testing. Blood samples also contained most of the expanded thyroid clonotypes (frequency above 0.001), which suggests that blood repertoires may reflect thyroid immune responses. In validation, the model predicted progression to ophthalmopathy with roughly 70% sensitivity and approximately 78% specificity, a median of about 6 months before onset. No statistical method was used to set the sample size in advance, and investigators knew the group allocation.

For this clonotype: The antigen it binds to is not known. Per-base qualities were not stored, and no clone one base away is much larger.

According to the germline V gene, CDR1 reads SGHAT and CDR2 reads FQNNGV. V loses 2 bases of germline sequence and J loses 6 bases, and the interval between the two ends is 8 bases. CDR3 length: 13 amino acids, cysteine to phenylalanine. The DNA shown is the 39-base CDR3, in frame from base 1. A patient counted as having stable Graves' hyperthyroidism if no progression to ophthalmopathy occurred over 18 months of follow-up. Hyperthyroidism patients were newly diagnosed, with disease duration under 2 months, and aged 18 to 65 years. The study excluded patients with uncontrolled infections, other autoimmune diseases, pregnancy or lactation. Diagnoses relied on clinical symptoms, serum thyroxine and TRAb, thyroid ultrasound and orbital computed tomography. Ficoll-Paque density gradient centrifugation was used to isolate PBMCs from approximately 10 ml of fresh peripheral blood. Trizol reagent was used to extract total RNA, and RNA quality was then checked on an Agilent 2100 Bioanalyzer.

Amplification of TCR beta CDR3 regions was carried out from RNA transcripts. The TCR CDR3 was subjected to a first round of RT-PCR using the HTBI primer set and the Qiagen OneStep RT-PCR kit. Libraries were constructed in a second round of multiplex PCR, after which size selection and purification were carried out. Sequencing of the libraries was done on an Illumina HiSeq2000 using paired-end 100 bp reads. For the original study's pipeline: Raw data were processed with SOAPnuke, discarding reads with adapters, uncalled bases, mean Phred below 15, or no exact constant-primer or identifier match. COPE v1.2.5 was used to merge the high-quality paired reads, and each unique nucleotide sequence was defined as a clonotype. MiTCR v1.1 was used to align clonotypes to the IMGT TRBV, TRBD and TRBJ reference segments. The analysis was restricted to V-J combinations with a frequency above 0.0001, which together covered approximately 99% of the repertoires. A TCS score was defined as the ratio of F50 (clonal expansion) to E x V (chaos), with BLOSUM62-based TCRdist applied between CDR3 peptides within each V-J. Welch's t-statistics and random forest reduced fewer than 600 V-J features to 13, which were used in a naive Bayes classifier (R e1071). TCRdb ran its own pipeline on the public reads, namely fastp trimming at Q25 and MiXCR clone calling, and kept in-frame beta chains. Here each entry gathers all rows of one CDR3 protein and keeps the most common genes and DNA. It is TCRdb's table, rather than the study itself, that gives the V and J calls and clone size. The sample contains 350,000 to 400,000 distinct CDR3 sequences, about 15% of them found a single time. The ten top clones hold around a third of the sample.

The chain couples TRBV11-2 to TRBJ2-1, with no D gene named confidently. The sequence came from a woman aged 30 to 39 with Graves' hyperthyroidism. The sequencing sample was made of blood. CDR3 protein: CASSLSIANEQFF. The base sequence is TGTGCCAGCAGCTTATCAATTGCCAATGAGCAGTTCTTC.